The sequence of this T cell receptor beta chain was determined in a study of CD8+CD57+ T cells in acquired aplastic anemia. Study in general: DNA from sorted CD4+ and CD8+ cells averaged around 3.2 ug.

V lost 1 base and J lost 1, with 22 bases in between. The CDR3 extends over 18 amino acids. Germline V gene data show CDR1 as DFQATT and CDR2 as SNEGSKA (reference sequence). Findings and caveats of the study: Controls and patients did not differ significantly in CD8+ Simpson's diversity. The number of CD8+ CDR3 sequences shared by patients and controls was around 30.

For this clonotype: Antigen: not known.

Both TCR beta VDJ combination and CDR3 sequence profiling were carried out. Genomic DNA was the template for this profiling. In TCRdb, the reads were re-called with MiXCR into one record per CDR3 protein. Of roughly 300,000 distinct CDR3 sequences in the sample, 56% were seen once. The receptor was isolated from a human donor with severe aplastic anemia or a healthy control (not recorded which). V is TRBV20-1 and J is TRBJ1-1; D is undetermined. Material: sorted CD4+, CD8+, or CD8+CD57+ T cells (not recorded which) from PBMCs. In DNA, the CDR3 is TGCAGTGCTAGAGGACGCGACACCAAATACCATCGGAACACTGAAGCTTTCTTT. It codes for CSARGRDTKYHRNTEAFF.